The 2 T cell receptor beta chains in this list originate from one sample, sequenced in a study of T cell repertoires in cytomegalovirus infection. A single record per CDR3 protein comes from TCRdb applying MiXCR to the reads. Among 200,000 to 250,000 distinct CDR3 sequences listed, about 20% were seen once. Specimen: CD8+ T cells from PBMCs. The receptors here all came from a human donor in good health (CMV status not recorded). Some clones in this sample may be carry-over from other donors' samples.

V is TRBV28 and J is TRBJ1-4, with 11 nucleotides matching TRBD1. The CDR3 sequence is 14 residues long. Germline CDR1 and CDR2: MDHEN and SYDVKM. V lost 6 bases to trimming and J lost 6 bases; unmatched junction nucleotides: 3. CDR3 sequence: CASRDRGQDEKLFF. The CDR3 DNA is TGTGCCAGCAGGGACAGGGGGCAGGATGAAAAACTGTTTTTT.

This clonotype was detected only once. The J gene is TRBJ2-1, the V gene TRBV7-9, with D possibly being TRBD2 (5 bases). V lost 1 base, J lost 7 bases, and 8 bases lay in between. This CDR3 comprises 13 residues. The germline V gene has CDR1 SEHNR and CDR2 FQNEAQ (reference sequence). The CDR3 DNA follows: TGTGCCAGCAGCTTAGGCTGGGAGAATGAGCAGTTCTTC. It is translated as CASSLGWENEQFF.